The 22 T cell receptor beta chains reported below all come from one sample, sequenced in a study of blood T cells in healthy people across ages (dated by TCRdb to between 2014 and 2016). Receptor libraries were prepared by 5' RACE. The data were produced on an Illumina HiSeq 2500. A second PCR of roughly 6 to 11 cycles was performed with a sample-barcoded 5' primer and a J-beta primer mix. TCRdb trimmed public reads at Q25 via fastp, called clones via MiXCR and kept in-frame beta chains. CDR3 protein duplicates are merged, each entry listing the most common genes and DNA. The sample yields some 1,500,000 distinct CDR3 sequences; roughly 43% were counted once. The ten biggest clones cover under 5% of the sample. Sequencing used blood. Receptors were obtained from a woman aged 18-35 years in good health.

The chain recombines TRBV9 with TRBJ2-4, with D possibly TRBD1 on 5 matching bases. The J call may be mistaken, given a closer DNA end match to TRBJ2-7. In germline, CDR1 is SGDLS, CDR2 YYNGEE. The CDR3 runs to 12 residues. This CDR3 reads CASSTPRGEQYF. The CDR3 nucleotides read TGTGCCAGCAGCACCCCAAGGGGCGAGCAGTACTTC.

This clonotype has just a few counts. The rearrangement uses TRBV29-1 and TRBJ1-1; D is possibly TRBD1 (5 bases). Germline V lookup: CDR1 SQVTM, CDR2 ANQGSEA. Trimming removed 3 bases from V and 4 bases from J, with 21 bases in between. CDR3 size: 16 residues. CDR3 DNA: TGCAGCGTTGATGCCGGCCTGCTATCGGGGGTCACTGAAGCTTTCTTT. Protein product: CSVDAGLLSGVTEAFF.

The chain combines TRBV18 with TRBJ2-4, with D perhaps TRBD1 or TRBD2 (6 bases each). Germline CDR1 reads KGHSH; CDR2 reads LQKENI. V was pared by 4 bases and J by 0 bases, with 28 bases between. This CDR3 is 21 amino acids long. Written as DNA, the CDR3 is TGTGCCAGCTCACGCGGACAGAGACTAGGACTTAAACAACTAGCCAAAAACATTCAGTACTTC. This translates into CASSRGQRLGLKQLAKNIQYF.

This clonotype was observed a few times. The J gene is TRBJ1-1, the V gene TRBV4-1; D remains ambiguous. This CDR3 region has 16 residues. Trimming cost V 0 bases and J 3 bases, with 14 bases left between them. Germline V lookup: CDR1 MGHRA, CDR2 YSYEKL. The CDR3 DNA sequence: TGCGCCAGCAGCCAAGATCCCGGGGTAGCGTACACTGAAGCTTTCTTT. Its protein is CASSQDPGVAYTEAFF.

The V call is TRBV30, the J call TRBJ2-1; 9 positions match TRBD1. Germline loops: CDR1 GTSNPN, CDR2 SVGIG (reference sequence). This CDR3 is built from 13 residues. The J segment lost 9 bases and the V segment lost 2 bases, leaving 5 bases of the junction unmatched. As DNA, the CDR3 is TGTGCCTGGAGTTCGACAGGGGGAGGTGAGCAGTTCTTC. Its protein is CAWSSTGGGEQFF.

The J gene is TRBJ2-1, the V gene TRBV12-3 or TRBV12-4; 10 nucleotides agree with TRBD2. This CDR3 has 14 residues. The junction had 6 bases not matched to a gene; V was cut back by 5 bases and J by 8 bases. DNA of the CDR3: TGTGCCAGCAGTGCGGGACTAGCGATCGATGAGCAGTTCTTC. Translating gives CASSAGLAIDEQFF.

This rearrangement joins TRBV10-3 to TRBJ2-1; 11 bases line up with TRBD2. The end of the DNA fits TRBJ2-7 better, so the J call may be wrong. The germline V gene has CDR1 ENHRY and CDR2 SYGVKD. The CDR3 sequence is 18 residues long. The CDR3: CAIMGTDLGLAAYNEQYF. CDR3 sequence (DNA): TGTGCCATCATGGGGACAGACCTGGGACTAGCGGCCTACAATGAGCAGTACTTC.

This rearrangement joins TRBV4-1 to TRBJ1-1; 9 bases align to TRBD1. Germline-derived CDR1 and CDR2 are MGHRA and YSYEKL. This CDR3 contains 15 residues. The V segment lost 2 bases and the J segment 4 bases; nucleotides outside the gene matches: 5. This CDR3 is CASSQRTGEGTEAFF. For the CDR3, the DNA is TGCGCCAGCAGCCAACGGACAGGGGAAGGCACTGAAGCTTTCTTT.

This chain joins TRBV9 and TRBJ1-2; 8 bases map to TRBD1. The CDR3 contains 14 residues. Trimming cost V 3 bases and J 8 bases; bases outside gene matches: 9. The germline V gene has CDR1 SGDLS and CDR2 YYNGEE. CDR3 loop: CASSDSRGPGGYTF. The CDR3 nucleotides read TGTGCCAGCAGCGATTCCAGGGGGCCAGGAGGCTACACCTTC.

This clonotype has a handful of counts. The chain is built from TRBV12-3 or TRBV12-4 and TRBJ1-2; weak D call: TRBD1 (5 bases). V lost 10 bases and J lost 2, with 14 bases in between. The length of the CDR3 is 13 residues. The CDR3 loop is CATRGAGNYGYTF. The CDR3, as DNA: TGTGCCACCAGAGGGGCCGGGAACTATGGCTACACCTTC.

This clonotype has only a few counts. This sequence joins TRBV20-1 and TRBJ1-2; D unclear. The V gene lost 3 bases and the J gene lost 0 bases, with 5 bases spanning the gap. Germline-derived CDR1 and CDR2 are DFQATT and SNEGSKA (reference sequence). The CDR3 length is 12 residues. CDR3: CSARKTNYGYTF. The CDR3 nucleotides read TGCAGTGCTAGGAAGACTAACTATGGCTACACCTTC.

This clonotype came up a few times. This chain joins TRBV7-9 and TRBJ1-6; D is unclear. The V end was cut by 5 bases, the J end by 0 bases, with 11 bases between. Germline CDR1 SEHNR, CDR2 FQNEAQ (reference sequence). The CDR3 extends over 16 amino acids. CDR3 bases: TGTGCCAGCAGCCGAACCCGAAGCTCCTATAATTCACCCCTCCACTTT. Protein: CASSRTRSSYNSPLHF.

For this clonotype: This clone may be a read error of a much larger clone one base away. This chain connects TRBV20-1 to TRBJ2-1, with D possibly matching TRBD2 (7 bases). The tail of the sequence fits TRBJ2-7 better, so the J call may be wrong. The CDR3 has 16 amino acids. Germline CDR1 DFQATT, CDR2 SNEGSKA (reference sequence). As DNA, the CDR3 is TGCAGTGCTAGAGATAAACGGGGGGCCTCCTACAATGAGCAGTACTTC. This encodes CSARDKRGASYNEQYF.

This clonotype was counted many times. The chain combines TRBV12-3 or TRBV12-4 with TRBJ1-2; D remains ambiguous. The CDR3 loop spans 13 amino acids. V lost 4 bases, J lost 8 bases, and 14 bases lay in between. For the CDR3, the DNA is TGTGCCAGCAGTTCGCGGGATCAAGAGGGCTACACCTTC. Translating it yields CASSSRDQEGYTF.

In the case of this clonotype: One end of the junction fails to match germline, which may point to a read error. The chain has TRBV11-1 and TRBJ1-4; TRBD1 matches at 7 bases. Germline V gene sequence: CDR1 SGHAT, CDR2 FQDESV (reference sequence). There are 19 residues in the CDR3. This chain's CDR3 is CASSRKTGTAKATNEKLFF. In DNA, the CDR3 is TGTGCCAGCAGCCGAAAAACCGGGACAGCGAAGGCAACTAACGAAAAACTGTTTTTT.

The table lists this clonotype with many counts. This chain uses TRBV4-1 with TRBJ2-3; D is possibly TRBD2 (5 bases). The CDR3 runs to 15 residues. Germline CDR1 is MGHRA and CDR2 is YSYEKL. V was clipped by 0 bases and J by 0 bases, with 7 bases between them. DNA for the CDR3: TGCGCCAGCAGCCAAGAAAAGCGGAGCACAGATACGCAGTATTTT. Translation gives CASSQEKRSTDTQYF.

For the CDR3, the DNA is TGCGCCAGCAGCCGCAGACACCACAATGAGCAGTACTTC. It is translated as CASSRRHHNEQYF. V is TRBV4-3 and J is TRBJ2-5; D not certain. Germline loops: CDR1 LGHNA, CDR2 YSLEER. There are 13 residues in the CDR3. V lost 4 bases, J lost 11 bases, and 17 bases lay in between.

This sequence joins TRBV29-1 and TRBJ2-5; tentative D call: TRBD2 (7 bases). This CDR3 is built from 14 residues. V was trimmed by 7 bases and J by 3 bases, leaving 18 bases between them. Germline V CDR1 and CDR2: SQVTM, ANQGSEA. CDR3 amino acids: CSAIRGTTKETQYF. CDR3 coding DNA: TGCAGCGCCATAAGGGGGACTACAAAAGAGACCCAGTACTTC.

This rearrangement joins TRBV20-1 to TRBJ2-1, with 7 bases matching TRBD1. The CDR3 has 14 amino acids. Germline trimming cut 6 bases from V and 4 bases from J; bases unmatched to any gene: 9. Germline V CDR1 and CDR2: DFQATT, SNEGSKA (reference sequence). The CDR3 DNA follows: TGCAGTGCACACGACAGGGAAGCGTACAATGAGCAGTTCTTC. This encodes CSAHDREAYNEQFF.

As regards this clonotype: Sequence at one end of the junction differs from germline and may be a read error. This chain connects TRBV29-1 to TRBJ2-1; D gene unclear. Looked up from germline, CDR1 is SQVTM and CDR2 is ANQGSEA. The CDR3 contains 14 residues. This CDR3 is CSVPIGLSYNDQFF. The CDR3 DNA reads TGCAGCGTCCCCATTGGCCTATCCTACAATGACCAGTTCTTC.

CDR3 residues: CSANRQGPIYEQYF. CDR3 DNA: TGCAGTGCTAACAGACAGGGGCCAATCTACGAGCAGTACTTC. The rearrangement uses TRBV20-1 and TRBJ2-7, with 8 bases fitting TRBD1. The CDR3 loop spans 14 amino acids. In germline, CDR1 is DFQATT, CDR2 SNEGSKA (reference sequence). V gave up 4 bases and J gave up 3 bases; unmatched junction bases: 8.

This clonotype was observed a handful of times. This sequence joins TRBV28 and TRBJ2-5; 9 nucleotides agree with TRBD2. With the DNA end fitting TRBJ2-7 better, the J assignment may be wrong. Germline CDR1 reads MDHEN; CDR2 reads SYDVKM. The CDR3 consists of 14 residues. CDR3 bases: TGTGCCAGCACCTCCGGGACTAGCCGCGACGAGCAGTACTTC. Encoded protein: CASTSGTSRDEQYF.